The 27 T cell receptor beta chains reported below all come from one sample, sequenced in a study of shared clonotypes between healthy human individuals. Data came from immunoSEQ multiplex PCR; TCRdb stores just in-frame clones and leaves some out. The data contain some 2.3 million clones, over 90% of them seen just once; the ten biggest clones take up about 0.39%. Sequenced sample: naive CD4+ T cells from PBMCs. As for subset: CD45RA+ positively selected. The receptors were gathered from a young man in good health. Some clones in this sample may be carry-over from other donors' samples.

J is TRBJ1-2 and V is TRBV29-1; a possible D gene is TRBD1 (6 bases). Trimming pared 4 bases from V and 6 bases from J, leaving 15 bases between. The CDR3 has 13 amino acids. Germline V lookup: CDR1 SQVTM, CDR2 ANQGSEA. Here the CDR3 reads CSVVYREIDGYTF. The CDR3 DNA follows: TGCAGCGTTGTGTACAGGGAGATAGATGGCTACACCTTC.

This sequence joins TRBV7-2 and TRBJ2-7; TRBD2 matches at 7 bases. The V gene's germline CDR1 is SGHTA and CDR2 FQGNSA. J gave up 0 bases and V 2 bases, and 4 bases lay outside the gene matches. This CDR3 spans 15 amino acids. The CDR3 loop reads CASSLRAGYSYEQYF. CDR3 DNA: TGTGCCAGCAGCTTAAGAGCGGGATACTCCTACGAGCAGTACTTC. The entire variable domain, with the rest obtained from reference TRBV7-2 and TRBJ2-7, is as follows: GAGVSQSPSNKVTEKGKDVELRCDPISGHTALYWYRQSLGQGLEFLIYFQGNSAPDKSGLPSDRFSAERTGGSVSTLTIQRTQQEDSAVYLCASSLRAGYSYEQYFGPGTRLTVT.

The chain carries TRBV28 and TRBJ1-5, with D unclear. Trimming pared 7 bases from V and 6 bases from J, leaving 22 bases between. The CDR3 totals 16 residues. CDR1 MDHEN and CDR2 SYDVKM come from the germline V gene. In DNA form, the CDR3 reads TGTGCCAGCACTCCTGAAAAGATGGGGTACGGTCAGCCCCAGCATTTT. This translates into CASTPEKMGYGQPQHF.

The V gene is TRBV27, the J gene TRBJ2-1, with D perhaps matching TRBD1 (7 bases). The length of the CDR3 is 12 residues. V was trimmed by 5 bases and J by 14 bases, leaving 16 bases between them. Germline-derived CDR1 and CDR2 are MNHEY and SMNVEV (reference sequence). This CDR3 is CASSAFRGEEFF. CDR3 coding DNA: TGTGCCAGCAGTGCATTCAGGGGGGAGGAGTTCTTC.

The J gene is TRBJ2-6, the V gene TRBV11-2, with D tentatively TRBD1 or TRBD2 (5 bases each). The germline V and J ends were trimmed by 5 bases and 2 bases, with 19 bases remaining between them. The CDR3 runs to 18 residues. CDR1 is SGHAT, CDR2 FQNNGV, per germline. The CDR3 is CASSGRGSERAGANVLTF. Written as DNA, the CDR3 is TGTGCCAGCAGCGGCCGGGGCAGTGAAAGGGCTGGGGCCAACGTCCTGACTTTC.

The chain couples TRBV7-3 to TRBJ2-7; TRBD1 agrees at 7 bases. Trimming at V came to 1 base and at J to 3 bases, leaving 6 bases not matched to a gene. The CDR3 is 15 residues long. The germline CDR1 and CDR2 sequences are SGHTA and FQGTGA. The CDR3 sequence: CASSLRGTENYEQYF. The CDR3 DNA follows: TGTGCCAGCAGCTTAAGGGGGACAGAAAACTACGAGCAGTACTTC. The full variable domain, with the rest looked up from reference TRBV7-3 and TRBJ2-7, is GAGVSQTPSNKVTEKGKYVELRCDPISGHTALYWYRQSLGQGPEFLIYFQGTGAADDSGLPNDRFFAVRPEGSVSTLKIQRTERGDSAVYLCASSLRGTENYEQYFGPGTRLTVT.

This chain connects TRBV28 to TRBJ2-2, with D perhaps matching TRBD1 (6 bases). The CDR3 consists of 17 residues. V was cut by 2 bases and J by 3 bases, with 16 bases left in between. From germline, CDR1 is MDHEN and CDR2 SYDVKM. The CDR3 loop reads CASSLGDRTFYTGELFF. CDR3 DNA: TGTGCCAGCAGTTTAGGAGACAGGACCTTCTACACCGGGGAGCTGTTTTTT.

The chain carries TRBV27 and TRBJ2-5; 10 positions match TRBD2. Germline V gives CDR1 MNHEY, CDR2 SMNVEV (reference sequence). The CDR3 runs 17 residues. V gave up 2 bases and J gave up 5 bases; unmatched junction bases: 11. CDR3 sequence: CASSLSLAGVLGETQYF. CDR3 coding DNA: TGTGCCAGCAGTTTAAGTCTAGCGGGGGTCCTCGGGGAGACCCAGTACTTC.

This chain joins TRBV2 and TRBJ2-5, with 13 positions matching TRBD2. This CDR3 comprises 15 residues. Per germline, CDR1 SNHLY and CDR2 FYNNEI. V gave up 6 bases and J gave up 3 bases; unmatched junction bases: 4. The CDR3 region has the DNA TGTGCCAGCAGCCGACTAGCGGGAGGTAAAGAGACCCAGTACTTC. Translated: CASSRLAGGKETQYF.

The J gene is TRBJ1-5, the V gene TRBV7-9; the D gene is possibly TRBD1 (6 bases). The CDR3 consists of 15 residues. Germline V gene sequence: CDR1 SEHNR, CDR2 FQNEAQ (reference sequence). The V end was cut by 1 base, the J end by 6 bases, with 13 bases between. The CDR3 loop reads CASSLGQGKGQPQHF. DNA for the CDR3: TGTGCCAGCAGCTTAGGGCAGGGGAAAGGTCAGCCCCAGCATTTT.

The V gene is TRBV29-1, the J gene TRBJ1-2; D is perhaps TRBD1 (5 bases). Trimming shortened V by 0 bases and J by 7 bases, and 15 bases separated the two germline ends. This CDR3 comprises 14 residues. The germline V gene has CDR1 SQVTM and CDR2 ANQGSEA. CDR3 in amino acids: CSVEEVGGIGGYTF. The CDR3 DNA follows: TGCAGCGTTGAAGAGGTTGGGGGGATCGGTGGCTACACCTTC. Filled out from reference TRBV29-1 and TRBJ1-2, the complete variable domain reads SAVISQKPSRDICQRGTSLTIQCQVDSQVTMMFWYRQQPGQSLTLIATANQGSEATYESGFVIDKFPISRPNLTFSTLTVSNMSPEDSSIYLCSVEEVGGIGGYTFGSGTRLTVV.

The genes are TRBV6-4 and TRBJ2-2; D is uncertain. The CDR3 covers 14 residues. From germline, CDR1 is MRHNA and CDR2 SNTAGT. Trimming left V 4 bases short and J 5 bases short, with 11 bases between. CDR3 sequence reads: CASSGGFATGELFF. CDR3 coding DNA: TGTGCCAGCAGTGGGGGTTTTGCGACCGGGGAGCTGTTTTTT.

The chain recombines TRBV11-1 with TRBJ2-5, with 7 bases that match TRBD2. With 4 bases clipped from V and 0 bases from J, the junction kept 5 bases outside the gene matches. This CDR3 has 15 residues. In germline, CDR1 is SGHAT, CDR2 FQDESV (reference sequence). The CDR3 DNA reads TGTGCCAGCAGCTCTAGCGGACAAAACCAAGAGACCCAGTACTTC. This encodes CASSSSGQNQETQYF.

This chain uses TRBV5-8 with TRBJ1-5; D perhaps matches TRBD1 (5 bases). V was trimmed by 2 bases and J by 1 base, leaving 7 bases between them. The CDR3 consists of 14 residues. CDR1 is SGHTS and CDR2 is YDEGEE in the germline V gene. The CDR3 is CASSFRQSNQPQHF. As DNA, the CDR3 is TGTGCCAGCAGCTTTCGACAGAGCAATCAGCCCCAGCATTTT.

This sequence joins TRBV9 and TRBJ2-1; the match to TRBD2 covers 9 bases. Germline assignment: CDR1 SGDLS and CDR2 YYNGEE. The CDR3 contains 15 residues. J was trimmed by 5 bases and V by 4 bases; bases with no gene match: 7. The CDR3 sequence is CASSPRLAANNEQFF. The CDR3 region has the DNA TGTGCCAGCAGCCCAAGACTAGCGGCTAACAATGAGCAGTTCTTC.

The chain links TRBV18 to TRBJ1-2; D might be TRBD1 (5 bases). This CDR3 is 17 amino acids long. V lost 3 bases and J lost 0, with 17 bases in between. CDR1 is KGHSH and CDR2 is LQKENI in the germline V gene. The CDR3 is CASSPIFGHEPNYGYTF. The DNA of the CDR3 is TGTGCCAGCTCACCCATTTTCGGACACGAACCTAACTATGGCTACACCTTC. Together with reference TRBV18 and TRBJ1-2, the CDR3 gives the full variable domain: NAGVMQNPRHLVRRRGQEARLRCSPMKGHSHVYWYRQLPEEGLKFMVYLQKENIIDESGMPKERFSAEFPKEGPSILRIQQVVRGDSAAYFCASSPIFGHEPNYGYTFGSGTRLTVV.

DNA for the CDR3: TGTGCCAGCAGCTTGGGGTTAACGACGAAACTGGGGAACACTGAAGCTTTCTTT. It yields the protein CASSLGLTTKLGNTEAFF. The V and J genes are TRBV5-6 and TRBJ1-1; D uncertain. This CDR3 has 18 amino acids. Germline lookup yields CDR1 SGHDT and CDR2 YYEEEE. The V end lost 0 bases, the J end lost 1 base, and 19 bases lay between the germline ends.

The V call is TRBV9, the J call TRBJ2-7; D is possibly TRBD1 (5 bases). Germline V gene sequence: CDR1 SGDLS, CDR2 YYNGEE. The ends were cut back, 0 bases at V and 2 bases at J, with 9 bases in the middle. The CDR3 has 14 residues. The CDR3 region has the DNA TGTGCCAGCAGCGTAGGACAGCTGACCTACGAGCAGTACTTC. Its protein is CASSVGQLTYEQYF. Using reference TRBV9 and TRBJ2-7 for the parts outside the CDR3, the full variable domain is DSGVTQTPKHLITATGQRVTLRCSPRSGDLSVYWYQQSLDQGLQFLIQYYNGEERAKGNILERFSAQQFPDLHSELNLSSLELGDSALYFCASSVGQLTYEQYFGPGTRLTVT.

V usage is TRBV10-2 and J usage is TRBJ2-7; no clear D gene. This CDR3 region has 15 residues. CDR1 is WSHSY, CDR2 SAAADI, per germline. V was shortened by 6 bases and J by 0 bases, with 15 bases between the two germline ends. CDR3 DNA: TGCGCCAGCAGAGGAAACCATTGGGGCTCCTACGAGCAGTACTTC. As protein: CASRGNHWGSYEQYF.

The V and J genes are TRBV10-3 and TRBJ1-5; 7 nucleotides line up with TRBD1. The CDR3 is 14 amino acids. From germline, CDR1 is ENHRY and CDR2 SYGVKD. V shed 10 bases, J shed 1 base, and the junction held 7 bases outside the gene matches. The chain's CDR3 is CASSDRASNQPQHF. The CDR3 DNA sequence: TGTGCCAGCTCAGACAGGGCGAGCAATCAGCCCCAGCATTTT.

The chain is built from TRBV28 and TRBJ2-5; no reliable D call. Per germline, CDR1 MDHEN and CDR2 SYDVKM. V dropped 6 bases and J dropped 4 bases, with 9 bases sitting between them. This CDR3 is 12 amino acids long. In nucleotides, the CDR3 is TGTGCCAGCAGGCAACTCGGAGAGACCCAGTACTTC. This sequence encodes CASRQLGETQYF.

The gene calls are TRBV21-1 and TRBJ1-1. TRBV21-1 is an annotated pseudogene. The CDR3 consists of 15 residues. CDR3 DNA sequence: TGTGCCAGCAGCAAAAAAGGGAGGCCGAACACTGAAGCTTTCTTT. Translating gives CASSKKGRPNTEAFF.

The chain uses TRBV7-3 and TRBJ2-1; 11 nucleotides line up with TRBD2. The CDR3 has 14 amino acids. Germline CDR1 and CDR2: SGHTA and FQGTGA. Germline trimming cut 8 bases from V and 9 bases from J; bases unmatched to any gene: 9. CDR3 sequence reads: CASSLAGGQGEQFF. CDR3 DNA: TGTGCCAGCTCATTAGCGGGAGGGCAGGGTGAGCAGTTCTTC. Filled out from reference TRBV7-3 and TRBJ2-1, the complete variable domain reads GAGVSQTPSNKVTEKGKYVELRCDPISGHTALYWYRQSLGQGPEFLIYFQGTGAADDSGLPNDRFFAVRPEGSVSTLKIQRTERGDSAVYLCASSLAGGQGEQFFGPGTRLTVL.

The chain recombines TRBV30 with TRBJ1-5; D is unresolved. Trimming stripped 0 bases from V and 7 bases from J, with 10 bases between. CDR1 and CDR2 from the germline V gene are GTSNPN and SVGIG (reference sequence). This CDR3 contains 13 residues. Written as DNA, the CDR3 is TGTGCCTGGAGTGTAGGGCTGGACCAGCCCCAGCATTTT. It codes for CAWSVGLDQPQHF.

The V gene is TRBV6-5, the J gene TRBJ2-7; tentative D call: TRBD2 (5 bases). CDR3 length equals 15 residues. Per germline, CDR1 MNHEY and CDR2 SVGAGI. With 4 bases removed from V and 9 bases from J, the gap between germline ends came to 22 bases. CDR3 in DNA: TGTGCCAGCAGTTCAGTTCCCGTAGGAAGAGAGGGGCAGTACTTC. Translation: CASSSVPVGREGQYF.

This chain connects TRBV28 to TRBJ1-5; D is uncertain. Germline CDR1 and CDR2: MDHEN and SYDVKM. Trimming pared 2 bases from V and 5 bases from J, leaving 16 bases between. The CDR3 sequence is 16 residues long. CDR3 sequence: CASSLGPSGFHQPQHF. The DNA of the CDR3 is TGTGCCAGCAGTTTAGGACCTTCGGGCTTCCATCAGCCCCAGCATTTT.

This chain links TRBV19 with TRBJ2-1, with TRBD1 matching over 7 bases. The germline V gene has CDR1 LNHDA and CDR2 SQIVND (reference sequence). With 4 bases clipped from V and 5 bases from J, the junction kept 2 bases outside the gene matches. CDR3 length: 13 residues. The DNA of the CDR3 is TGTGCCAGTAGTAGGGGACAGCACAATGAGCAGTTCTTC. Translation gives CASSRGQHNEQFF.